Described below is a single T cell receptor beta chain sequence and its context. Its target is not known. TCRdb reprocessed the 5' RACE reads via MiXCR and lists one record per CDR3 protein. Of roughly 90,000 distinct CDR3 sequences in the sample, roughly 10% were seen once. This specimen belongs to a study of CD8 T cells in ankylosing spondylitis. The V gene's germline CDR1 is MNHEY and CDR2 SMNVEV (reference sequence). V was shortened by 2 bases and J by 6 bases, with 8 bases between the two germline ends. The CDR3 covers 13 residues. Study-wide findings and caveats: Blood of patients with ankylosing spondylitis appeared to be characterized by a TCR beta motif of eight highly homologous variants.

The V gene is TRBV27, the J gene TRBJ1-5; D gene ambiguous. The receptor was isolated from a male donor with ankylosing spondylitis. The specimen sequenced was blood, either unsorted or a sorted T cell fraction (not recorded which). DNA for the CDR3: TGTGCCAGCAGTTTACAGTGGGCTCAGCCCCAGCATTTT. It encodes CASSLQWAQPQHF.